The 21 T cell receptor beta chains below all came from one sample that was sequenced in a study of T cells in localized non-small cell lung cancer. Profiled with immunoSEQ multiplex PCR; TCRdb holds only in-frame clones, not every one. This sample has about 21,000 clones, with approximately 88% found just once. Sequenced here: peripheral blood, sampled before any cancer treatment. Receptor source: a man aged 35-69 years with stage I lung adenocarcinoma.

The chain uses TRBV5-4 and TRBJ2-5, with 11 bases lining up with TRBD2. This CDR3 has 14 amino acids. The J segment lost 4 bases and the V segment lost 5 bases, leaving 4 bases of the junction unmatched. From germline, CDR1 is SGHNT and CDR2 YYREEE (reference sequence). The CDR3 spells CASRRGLAVETQYF. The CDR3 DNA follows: TGTGCCAGCAGGCGGGGACTAGCGGTAGAGACCCAGTACTTC. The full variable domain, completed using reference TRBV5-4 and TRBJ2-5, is ETGVTQSPTHLIKTRGQQVTLRCSSQSGHNTVSWYQQALGQGPQFIFQYYREEENGRGNFPPRFSGLQFPNYSSELNVNALELDDSALYLCASRRGLAVETQYFGPGTRLLVL.

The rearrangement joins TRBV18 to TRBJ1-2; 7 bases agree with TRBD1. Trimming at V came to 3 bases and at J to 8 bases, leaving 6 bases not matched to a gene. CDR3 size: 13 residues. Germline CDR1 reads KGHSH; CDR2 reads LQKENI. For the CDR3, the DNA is TGTGCCAGCTCACCCGGGACAGCGGGCGGCTACACCTTC. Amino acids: CASSPGTAGGYTF. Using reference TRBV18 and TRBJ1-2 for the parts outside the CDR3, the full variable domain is NAGVMQNPRHLVRRRGQEARLRCSPMKGHSHVYWYRQLPEEGLKFMVYLQKENIIDESGMPKERFSAEFPKEGPSILRIQQVVRGDSAAYFCASSPGTAGGYTFGSGTRLTVV.

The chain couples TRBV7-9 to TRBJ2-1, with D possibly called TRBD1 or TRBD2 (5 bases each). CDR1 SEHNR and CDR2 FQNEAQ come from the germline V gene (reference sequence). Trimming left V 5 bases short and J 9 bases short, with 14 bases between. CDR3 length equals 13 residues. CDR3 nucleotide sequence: TGTGCCAGCAGCCAGGGAGTGGTCGGTGAGCAGTTCTTC. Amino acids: CASSQGVVGEQFF.

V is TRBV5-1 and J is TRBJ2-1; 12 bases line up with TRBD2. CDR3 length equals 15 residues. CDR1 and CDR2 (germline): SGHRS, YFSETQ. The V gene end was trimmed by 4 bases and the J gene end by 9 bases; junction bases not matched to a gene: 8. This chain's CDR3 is CASSERTSGDSEQFF. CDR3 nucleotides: TGCGCCAGCAGCGAAAGGACTAGCGGGGACAGTGAGCAGTTCTTC.

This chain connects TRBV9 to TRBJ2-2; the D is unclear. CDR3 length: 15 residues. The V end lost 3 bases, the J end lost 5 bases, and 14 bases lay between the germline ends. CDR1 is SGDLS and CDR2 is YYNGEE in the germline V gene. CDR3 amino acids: CASSAGAVETGELFF. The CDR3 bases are TGTGCCAGCAGCGCTGGCGCCGTCGAAACCGGGGAGCTGTTTTTT.

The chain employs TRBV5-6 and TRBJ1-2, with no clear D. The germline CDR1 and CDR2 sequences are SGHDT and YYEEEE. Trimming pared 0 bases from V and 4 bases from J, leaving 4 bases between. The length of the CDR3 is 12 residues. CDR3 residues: CASSLESYGYTF. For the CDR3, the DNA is TGTGCCAGCAGCTTGGAAAGCTATGGCTACACCTTC.

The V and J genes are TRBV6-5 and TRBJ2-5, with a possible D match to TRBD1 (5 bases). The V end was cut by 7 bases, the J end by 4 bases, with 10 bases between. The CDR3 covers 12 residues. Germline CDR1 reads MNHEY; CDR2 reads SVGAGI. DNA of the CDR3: TGTGCCAGCAAGGACACTGTAGAGACCCAGTACTTC. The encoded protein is CASKDTVETQYF.

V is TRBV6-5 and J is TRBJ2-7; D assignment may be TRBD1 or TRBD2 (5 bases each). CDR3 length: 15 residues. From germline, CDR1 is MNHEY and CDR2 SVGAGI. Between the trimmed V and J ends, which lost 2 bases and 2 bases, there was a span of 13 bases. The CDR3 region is CASSYGGEGTYEQYF. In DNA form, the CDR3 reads TGTGCCAGCAGTTACGGGGGAGAAGGGACCTACGAGCAGTACTTC.

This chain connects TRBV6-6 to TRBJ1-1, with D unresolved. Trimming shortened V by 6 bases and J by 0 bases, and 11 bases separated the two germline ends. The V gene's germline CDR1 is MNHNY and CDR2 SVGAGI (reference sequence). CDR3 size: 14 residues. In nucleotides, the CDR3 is TGTGCCAGCAGGTCGACGGCTATGAACACTGAAGCTTTCTTT. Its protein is CASRSTAMNTEAFF.

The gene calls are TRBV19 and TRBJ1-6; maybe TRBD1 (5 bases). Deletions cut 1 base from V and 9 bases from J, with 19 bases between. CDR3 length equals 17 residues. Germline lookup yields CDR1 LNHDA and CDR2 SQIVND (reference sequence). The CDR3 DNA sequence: TGTGCCAGTAGTATAGTCTCCGGAGACAGTACGTTTTCACCCCTCCACTTT. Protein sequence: CASSIVSGDSTFSPLHF.

Here the CDR3 DNA reads TGTGCCAGCAGCGCCGGACAGGGGGTCTCTGGAAACACCATATATTTT. Amino acids: CASSAGQGVSGNTIYF. This chain connects TRBV7-8 to TRBJ1-3; TRBD1 matches at 10 bases. Germline V CDR1 and CDR2: SGHVS, FQNEAQ. The CDR3 extends over 16 amino acids. V lost 5 bases to trimming and J lost 0 bases; unmatched junction nucleotides: 4.

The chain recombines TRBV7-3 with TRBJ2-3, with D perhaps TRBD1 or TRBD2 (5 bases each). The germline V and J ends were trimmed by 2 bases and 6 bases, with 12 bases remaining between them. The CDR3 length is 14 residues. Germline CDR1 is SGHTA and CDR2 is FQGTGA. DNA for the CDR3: TGTGCCAGCAGCTTACGGGGACCCCGGGATACGCAGTATTTT. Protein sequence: CASSLRGPRDTQYF. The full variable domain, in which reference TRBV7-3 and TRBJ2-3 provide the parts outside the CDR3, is GAGVSQTPSNKVTEKGKYVELRCDPISGHTALYWYRQSLGQGPEFLIYFQGTGAADDSGLPNDRFFAVRPEGSVSTLKIQRTERGDSAVYLCASSLRGPRDTQYFGPGTRLTVL.

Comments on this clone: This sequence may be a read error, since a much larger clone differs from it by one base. CDR3 residues: CASSLTSGSSSYEQYF. The CDR3, as DNA: TGTGCCAGCAGCTTGACTAGCGGGAGTTCCTCCTACGAGCAGTACTTC. This chain connects TRBV7-2 to TRBJ2-7, with 12 bases matching TRBD2. The length of the CDR3 is 16 residues. Germline assignment: CDR1 SGHTA and CDR2 FQGNSA. The junction had 3 bases not matched to a gene; V was cut back by 3 bases and J by 0 bases.

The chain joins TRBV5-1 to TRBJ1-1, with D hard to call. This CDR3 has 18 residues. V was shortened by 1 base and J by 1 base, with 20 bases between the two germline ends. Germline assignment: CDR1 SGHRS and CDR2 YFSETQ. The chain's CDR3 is CASSLTNTYGRSNTEAFF. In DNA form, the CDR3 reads TGCGCCAGCAGCTTGACAAACACCTACGGGCGATCGAACACTGAAGCTTTCTTT.

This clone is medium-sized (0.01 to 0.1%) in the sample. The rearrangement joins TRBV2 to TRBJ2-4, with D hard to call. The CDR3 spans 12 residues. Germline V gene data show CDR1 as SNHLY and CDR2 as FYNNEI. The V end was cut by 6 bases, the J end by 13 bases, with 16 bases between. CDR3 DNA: TGTGCCAGCAGGACCCTAGTTTCCCTACAGTACTTC. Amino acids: CASRTLVSLQYF.

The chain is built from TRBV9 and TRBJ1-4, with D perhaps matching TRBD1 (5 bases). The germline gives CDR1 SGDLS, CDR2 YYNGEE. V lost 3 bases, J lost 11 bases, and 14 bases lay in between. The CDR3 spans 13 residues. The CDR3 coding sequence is TGTGCCAGCAGCGGGGACGTCGGGAGGAAACTGTTTTTT. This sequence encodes CASSGDVGRKLFF.

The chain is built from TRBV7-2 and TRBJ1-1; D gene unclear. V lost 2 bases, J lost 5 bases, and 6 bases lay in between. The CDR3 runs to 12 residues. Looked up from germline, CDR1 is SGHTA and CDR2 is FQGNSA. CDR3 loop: CASSLRETEAFF. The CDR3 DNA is TGTGCCAGCAGCTTACGGGAAACTGAAGCTTTCTTT.

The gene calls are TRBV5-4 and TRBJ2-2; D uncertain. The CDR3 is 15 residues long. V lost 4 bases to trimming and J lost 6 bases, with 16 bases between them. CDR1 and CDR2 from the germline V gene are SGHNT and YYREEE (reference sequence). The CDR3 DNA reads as TGTGCCAGCAGCCCGATGCTCGCGTCCCCCGGGGAGCTGTTTTTT. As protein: CASSPMLASPGELFF.

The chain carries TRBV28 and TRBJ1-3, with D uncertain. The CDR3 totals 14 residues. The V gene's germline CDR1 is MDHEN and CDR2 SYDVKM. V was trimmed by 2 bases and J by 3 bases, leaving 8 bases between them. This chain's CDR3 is CASSLLGVGNTIYF. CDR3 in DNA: TGTGCCAGCAGTTTACTCGGTGTTGGAAACACCATATATTTT.

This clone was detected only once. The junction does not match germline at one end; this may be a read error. The CDR3 bases are TGTGCTAGCAGCTTAGAGGGCCTGTCGGAGACCCAGTACTTC. Its translation is CASSLEGLSETQYF. The chain is built from TRBV7-7 and TRBJ2-5, with D possibly matching TRBD2 (5 bases). The CDR3 sequence is 14 residues long. Per germline, CDR1 SSHAT and CDR2 FNYEAQ (reference sequence).

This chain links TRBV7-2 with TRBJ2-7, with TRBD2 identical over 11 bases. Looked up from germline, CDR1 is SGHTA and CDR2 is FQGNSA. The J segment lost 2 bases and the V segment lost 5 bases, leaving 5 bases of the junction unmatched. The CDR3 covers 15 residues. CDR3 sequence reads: CASSETSGEAYEQYF. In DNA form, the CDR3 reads TGTGCCAGCAGCGAGACTAGCGGGGAAGCCTACGAGCAGTACTTC.